This T cell receptor (beta chain) stems from a study of cytomegalovirus exposure and HLA in healthy donors. Vbeta (60) and Jbeta (13) primers were used in the PCR. Sequenced by immunoSEQ multiplex PCR; TCRdb stores in-frame clones only, minus some. The table shows 120,000 or so clones, with 77% occurring only once. CDR1 is MGHDK, CDR2 SYGVNS, per germline. The CDR3 consists of 17 residues. V gave up 4 bases and J gave up 3 bases; unmatched junction bases: 14. Overall study results and limits: Later analysis identified a missense DCLRE1C variant that was linked to TCR beta V- and J-gene trimming. Looking again later, the authors saw that most CMV-associated TCR beta chains seemed HLA-restricted. In vitro data verified a few CMV-associated chains as specific for CMV antigens. For most TCR sequences rarity was the rule, although some public TCRs occurred in many donors.

As to this clone: Its antigen is as yet unknown.

This TCR came from a young man in good health and CMV-seropositive. Sequences were obtained from PBMCs. This chain links TRBV25-1 with TRBJ1-2; the match to TRBD1 covers 7 bases. In DNA, the CDR3 is TGTGCCAGCAGTGCGAGGGACAGCCGTTATACCCACTATGGCTACACCTTC. Protein: CASSARDSRYTHYGYTF.